Sequencing of this T cell receptor beta chain was carried out in a study of blood T cell repertoires in COVID-19. Study in general: PBMCs, B-cell-depleted T cells, or T cells provided the cDNA or gDNA that made up the material.

There are 18 residues in the CDR3. Germline V gene lookup returns CDR1 SGHRS and CDR2 YFSETQ. Trimming cost V 0 bases and J 4 bases; bases outside gene matches: 10. The repertoire was sequenced with immunoSEQ multiplex PCR; TCRdb's copy has only in-frame clones and lacks some. Altogether about 320,000 clones are present, about 85% being singletons, with the ten largest covering around 1.9%. Sequenced material: PBMCs or T cells enriched from blood (not recorded which). The rearrangement joins TRBV5-1 to TRBJ2-2; 9 positions match TRBD1. The receptor comes from a woman between 25 and 40 years old who had been exposed to COVID-19. The CDR3 DNA sequence: TGCGCCAGCAGCTTGGCCCTGAGACAGGGGGTTACCACCGGGGAGCTGTTTTTT. Protein sequence: CASSLALRQGVTTGELFF.